What follows are 25 T cell receptor beta chains derived from one specimen sequenced in a study of T cell changes during pregnancy in multiple sclerosis. Libraries were prepared by immunoSEQ multiplex PCR; TCRdb keeps only in-frame clonotypes and omits some of them. The table includes about 30,000 clones, about 91% detected once. The sequencing used peripheral blood, collected in the first trimester of pregnancy. These receptors originate from a female donor in good health, enrolled as a control in a pregnancy study.

This clone has only a few counts. The chain couples TRBV2 to TRBJ1-1; a possible D gene is TRBD1 (5 bases). The CDR3 runs to 13 residues. From germline, CDR1 is SNHLY and CDR2 FYNNEI. Trimming left V 2 bases short and J 1 base short, with 5 bases between. Here the CDR3 DNA reads TGTGCCAGCAGTGAAAGGGGGAACACTGAAGCTTTCTTT. Protein product: CASSERGNTEAFF.

The chain recombines TRBV19 with TRBJ1-2, with TRBD1 matching over 9 bases. Germline values: CDR1 LNHDA, CDR2 SQIVND (reference sequence). The CDR3 covers 15 residues. Trimming removed 3 bases from V and 4 bases from J; junction bases left unmatched: 6. CDR3 DNA sequence: TGTGCCAGTAGTATGGTCCGGGACAGGGTCTATGGCTACACCTTC. It codes for CASSMVRDRVYGYTF.

J is TRBJ2-5 and V is TRBV7-8; no reliable D call. Germline CDR1 SGHVS, CDR2 FQNEAQ. The CDR3 spans 17 residues. V was shortened by 1 base and J by 0 bases, with 15 bases between the two germline ends. In nucleotides, the CDR3 is TGTGCCAGCAGCTTAGTCGTACCATCGCGATACCAAGAGACCCAGTACTTC. Protein product: CASSLVVPSRYQETQYF. The variable domain in full, with the rest retrieved from reference TRBV7-8 and TRBJ2-5, is GAGVSQSPRYKVAKRGQDVALRCDPISGHVSLFWYQQALGQGPEFLTYFQNEAQLDKSGLPSDRFFAERPEGSVSTLKIQRTQQEDSAVYLCASSLVVPSRYQETQYFGPGTRLLVL.

The V call is TRBV6-1, the J call TRBJ1-4; 7 positions match TRBD1. CDR1 is MNHNS and CDR2 is SASEGT in the germline V gene. J was trimmed by 0 bases and V by 4 bases; bases with no gene match: 8. The CDR3 is 17 residues long. As DNA, the CDR3 is TGTGCCAGCAGTGTACAGGGGTGGGGGGCAACTAATGAAAAACTGTTTTTT. Encoded protein: CASSVQGWGATNEKLFF.

V usage is TRBV5-1 and J usage is TRBJ1-4; 7 bases are shared with TRBD1. The CDR3 loop spans 15 amino acids. J gave up 8 bases and V 0 bases, and 7 bases lay outside the gene matches. The germline V gene encodes CDR1 SGHRS and CDR2 YFSETQ. The CDR3 protein is CASSLETGYGEKLFF. The CDR3 bases are TGCGCCAGCAGCTTGGAGACAGGGTATGGGGAAAAACTGTTTTTT. Variable domain in full (rest from reference TRBV5-1 and TRBJ1-4): KAGVTQTPRYLIKTRGQQVTLSCSPISGHRSVSWYQQTPGQGLQFLFEYFSETQRNKGNFPGRFSGRQFSNSRSEMNVSTLELGDSALYLCASSLETGYGEKLFFGSGTQLSVL.

CDR3 in amino acids: CATSRDFLNGRTF. The CDR3 DNA is TGTGCCACCAGCAGAGATTTCCTAAATGGTCGCACCTTC. V usage is TRBV15 and J usage is TRBJ1-2; D call uncertain. Germline V lookup: CDR1 LNHNV, CDR2 YYDKDF (reference sequence). The CDR3 loop spans 13 amino acids. The V end was cut by 0 bases, the J end by 13 bases, with 15 bases between.

The chain links TRBV27 to TRBJ2-7, with 9 bases matching TRBD2. In germline, CDR1 is MNHEY, CDR2 SMNVEV (reference sequence). This CDR3 comprises 16 residues. The J segment lost 6 bases and the V segment lost 8 bases, leaving 17 bases of the junction unmatched. The CDR3 DNA sequence: TGTGCCAGCGGCTCATATTCCGGGACTAGCATCAGCGAGCAGTACTTC. Its protein product is CASGSYSGTSISEQYF.

The V call is TRBV27, the J call TRBJ2-7; weak D call: TRBD2 (6 bases). Germline V gene sequence: CDR1 MNHEY, CDR2 SMNVEV (reference sequence). Trimming removed 5 bases at V and 2 bases at J, with 19 bases between. This CDR3 contains 16 residues. The CDR3 nucleotides read TGTGCCAGCAGTCCAACCTGGGGGGAGTTCCCCTACGAGCAGTACTTC. This encodes CASSPTWGEFPYEQYF.

The chain is built from TRBV11-2 and TRBJ1-4; TRBD1 matches at 9 bases. Germline values: CDR1 SGHAT, CDR2 FQNNGV. The CDR3 spans 14 residues. The V segment lost 7 bases and the J segment 7 bases; nucleotides outside the gene matches: 7. CDR3: CASTPGQGGEKLFF. In DNA, the CDR3 is TGTGCCAGCACCCCGGGACAGGGCGGTGAAAAACTGTTTTTT.

V and J are TRBV9 and TRBJ2-1, with 11 positions matching TRBD2. CDR3 length: 15 amino acids. The V and J ends lost 0 bases and 8 bases, in that order; junction bases with no gene match: 4. Germline V lookup: CDR1 SGDLS, CDR2 YYNGEE. This chain's CDR3 is CASSVDSGRADEQFF. CDR3 DNA sequence: TGTGCCAGCAGCGTAGATAGCGGGAGGGCCGATGAGCAGTTCTTC.

The genes are TRBV5-1 and TRBJ1-2; D possibly corresponds to TRBD1 (6 bases). The CDR3 consists of 15 residues. Between the trimmed V and J ends, which lost 4 bases and 6 bases, there was a span of 19 bases. Looked up from germline, CDR1 is SGHRS and CDR2 is YFSETQ. In DNA form, the CDR3 reads TGCGCCAGCAGCCCGGACAGTTCTCAGAGCGATGGCTACACCTTC. This sequence encodes CASSPDSSQSDGYTF.

The V gene is TRBV11-1, the J gene TRBJ1-4; 9 positions agree with TRBD1. Germline V lookup: CDR1 SGHAT, CDR2 FQDESV (reference sequence). V dropped 5 bases and J dropped 8; count of bases not matched to a gene: 6. The CDR3 spans 14 residues. The CDR3, as DNA: TGTGCCAGCAGCGCAACAGGGGGCGCGGAAAAACTGTTTTTT. The encoded protein is CASSATGGAEKLFF.

This CDR3 is CASSFPIYEQYF. In DNA form, the CDR3 reads TGTGCCAGCAGCTTCCCTATCTACGAGCAGTACTTC. The chain couples TRBV7-6 to TRBJ2-7; D is uncertain. The length of the CDR3 is 12 residues. CDR1 SGHVS and CDR2 FNYEAQ come from the germline V gene. V lost 3 bases and J 3 bases, leaving 6 bases between the germline ends. The variable domain in full, with the rest retrieved from reference TRBV7-6 and TRBJ2-7, is GAGVSQSPRYKVTKRGQDVALRCDPISGHVSLYWYRQALGQGPEFLTYFNYEAQQDKSGLPNDRFSAERPEGSISTLTIQRTEQRDSAMYRCASSFPIYEQYFGPGTRLTVT.

The V call is TRBV15, the J call TRBJ1-2; D remains unclear. The CDR3 sequence is 13 residues long. The germline V gene encodes CDR1 LNHNV and CDR2 YYDKDF (reference sequence). The V end was cut by 0 bases, the J end by 13 bases, with 15 bases between. The CDR3 region is CATSRDLSAGVTF. The CDR3 DNA reads as TGTGCCACCAGCAGAGATCTTTCCGCCGGGGTCACCTTC.

The chain has TRBV5-4 and TRBJ2-2, with TRBD1 matching 8 bases. The V segment lost 3 bases and the J segment 6 bases; nucleotides outside the gene matches: 4. This CDR3 has 14 amino acids. Per germline, CDR1 SGHNT and CDR2 YYREEE (reference sequence). The CDR3 DNA reads TGTGCCAGCAGCTGGGGGGACAGGCCCGGGGAGCTGTTTTTT. This encodes CASSWGDRPGELFF.

The rearrangement links TRBV6-4 to TRBJ2-3; weak D call: TRBD1 (5 bases). Germline loops: CDR1 MRHNA, CDR2 SNTAGT. The CDR3 extends over 16 amino acids. Between the trimmed V and J ends, which lost 2 bases and 1 base, there was a span of 13 bases. The DNA of the CDR3 is TGTGCCAGCAGTGACGGGCAGGGTGGCGGCACAGATACGCAGTATTTT. It translates to CASSDGQGGGTDTQYF.

The sample holds a few counts of this clone. The chain joins TRBV5-1 to TRBJ1-2; the D gene is possibly TRBD1 (5 bases). Trimming pared 2 bases from V and 6 bases from J, leaving 14 bases between. Germline CDR1 is SGHRS and CDR2 is YFSETQ. The CDR3 sequence is 14 residues long. CDR3: CASSFLRGGDGYTF. The CDR3 DNA is TGCGCCAGCAGCTTTTTGAGGGGAGGAGATGGCTACACCTTC.

This clone has only one observation. The V call is TRBV6-4, the J call TRBJ2-5, with 9 bases lining up with TRBD2. This CDR3 is built from 14 residues. Germline values: CDR1 MRHNA, CDR2 SNTAGT. The ends lost 3 bases at V and 1 base at J; junction bases unmatched: 0. For the CDR3, the DNA is TGTGCCAGCAGTGAGCGGGGGGGCCAAGAGACCCAGTACTTC. Its translation: CASSERGGQETQYF.

The J gene is TRBJ2-6, the V gene TRBV2, with 8 bases lining up with TRBD2. Germline CDR1 is SNHLY and CDR2 is FYNNEI. The CDR3 runs to 15 residues. V shed 7 bases and J 3 bases; nucleotides not matched to a gene: 5. The CDR3 reads CASMAGGIGANVLTF. The CDR3 bases are TGTGCCAGCATGGCGGGGGGCATTGGGGCCAACGTCCTGACTTTC.

The chain has TRBV2 and TRBJ1-2; tentative D call: TRBD1 (6 bases). CDR1 and CDR2 (germline): SNHLY, FYNNEI. Trimming left V 7 bases short and J 5 bases short, with 14 bases between. The CDR3 runs to 13 residues. The CDR3, as DNA: TGTGCCAGCAAAGGTGCAGGGGAATATGGCTACACCTTC. Translation: CASKGAGEYGYTF.

V is TRBV30 and J is TRBJ1-2, with D maybe TRBD1 (5 bases). CDR1 and CDR2 (germline): GTSNPN, SVGIG (reference sequence). Deletions cut 0 bases from V and 3 bases from J, with 14 bases between. The CDR3 sequence is 15 residues long. In nucleotides, the CDR3 is TGTGCCTGGAGTGTACGGGGGTGGGGGGACTATGGCTACACCTTC. Translation gives CAWSVRGWGDYGYTF. Filled out from reference TRBV30 and TRBJ1-2, the complete variable domain reads SQTIHQWPATLVQPVGSPLSLECTVEGTSNPNLYWYRQAAGRGLQLLFYSVGIGQISSEVPQNLSASRPQDRQFILSSKKLLLSDSGFYLCAWSVRGWGDYGYTFGSGTRLTVV.

The chain links TRBV30 to TRBJ1-1, with unresolved D. CDR1 is GTSNPN and CDR2 is SVGIG in the germline V gene (reference sequence). This CDR3 has 12 amino acids. V was pared by 2 bases and J by 11 bases, with 15 bases between. The CDR3 nucleotides are TGTGCCTGGAGTCACTCCGCAGGTGCGGCTTTCTTT. Protein: CAWSHSAGAAFF.

The CDR3 sequence is CASSLGGGQGGEQFF. Written as DNA, the CDR3 is TGTGCCAGCAGCCTCGGGGGGGGTCAAGGTGGTGAGCAGTTCTTC. The chain combines TRBV7-8 with TRBJ2-1, with 8 bases matching TRBD2. The germline V gene encodes CDR1 SGHVS and CDR2 FQNEAQ. The CDR3 sequence is 15 residues long. The V and J ends lost 5 bases and 9 bases, in that order; junction bases with no gene match: 12. Complete variable domain (other parts from reference TRBV7-8 and TRBJ2-1): GAGVSQSPRYKVAKRGQDVALRCDPISGHVSLFWYQQALGQGPEFLTYFQNEAQLDKSGLPSDRFFAERPEGSVSTLKIQRTQQEDSAVYLCASSLGGGQGGEQFFGPGTRLTVL.

V usage is TRBV30 and J usage is TRBJ2-6, with 7 positions matching TRBD1. Trimming cost V 0 bases and J 1 base; bases outside gene matches: 9. The CDR3 has 18 residues. Germline lookup yields CDR1 GTSNPN and CDR2 SVGIG (reference sequence). The CDR3 DNA reads as TGTGCCTGGAGTGTACTAGGGGGCGTTAGTTCTGGGGCCAACGTCCTGACTTTC. Its protein is CAWSVLGGVSSGANVLTF.

The V gene is TRBV4-1, the J gene TRBJ1-5, with 7 bases lining up with TRBD1. Germline V gene lookup returns CDR1 MGHRA and CDR2 YSYEKL. Unmatched junction bases numbered 15, after V lost 1 base and J lost 6 bases. The CDR3 extends over 18 amino acids. The CDR3 region is CASSQVNPMDRFRQPQHF. The DNA of the CDR3 is TGCGCCAGCAGCCAAGTAAACCCTATGGACAGGTTCCGTCAGCCCCAGCATTTT.